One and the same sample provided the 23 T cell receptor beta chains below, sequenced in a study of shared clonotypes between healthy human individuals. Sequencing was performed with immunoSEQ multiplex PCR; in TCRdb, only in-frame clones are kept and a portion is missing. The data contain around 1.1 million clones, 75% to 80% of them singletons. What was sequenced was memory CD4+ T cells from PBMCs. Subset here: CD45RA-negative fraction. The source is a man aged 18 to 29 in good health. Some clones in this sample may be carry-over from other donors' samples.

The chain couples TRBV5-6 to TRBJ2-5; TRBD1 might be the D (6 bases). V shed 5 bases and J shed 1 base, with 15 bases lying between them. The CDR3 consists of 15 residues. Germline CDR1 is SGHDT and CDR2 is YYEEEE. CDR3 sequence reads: CASSHYGDTQETQYF. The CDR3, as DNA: TGTGCCAGCAGTCATTATGGGGACACCCAAGAGACCCAGTACTTC.

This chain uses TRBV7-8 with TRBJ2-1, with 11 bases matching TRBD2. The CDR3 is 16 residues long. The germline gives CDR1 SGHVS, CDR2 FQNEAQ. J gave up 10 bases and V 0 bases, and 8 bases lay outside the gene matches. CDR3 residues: CASSLATSGRVGEQFF. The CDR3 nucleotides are TGTGCCAGCAGCTTAGCAACTAGCGGGAGAGTCGGAGAGCAGTTCTTC.

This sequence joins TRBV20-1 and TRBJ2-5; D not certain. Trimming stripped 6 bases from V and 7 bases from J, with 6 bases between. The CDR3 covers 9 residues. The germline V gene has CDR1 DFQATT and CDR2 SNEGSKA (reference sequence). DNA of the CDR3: TGCAGTGCCCCCATGACCCAGTACTTC. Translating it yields CSAPMTQYF.

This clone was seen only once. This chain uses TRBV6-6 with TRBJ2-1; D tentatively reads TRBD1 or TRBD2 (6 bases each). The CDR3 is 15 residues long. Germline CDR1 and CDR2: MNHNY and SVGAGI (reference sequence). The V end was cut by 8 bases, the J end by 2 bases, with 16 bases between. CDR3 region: CASEPRGLAYNEQFF. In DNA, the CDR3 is TGTGCCAGCGAACCCCGGGGGCTTGCCTACAATGAGCAGTTCTTC.

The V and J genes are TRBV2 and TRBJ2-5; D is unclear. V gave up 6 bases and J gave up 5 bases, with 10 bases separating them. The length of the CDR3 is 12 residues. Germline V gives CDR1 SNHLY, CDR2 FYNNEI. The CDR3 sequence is CASRDDSETQYF. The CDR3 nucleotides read TGTGCCAGCAGGGATGATTCGGAGACCCAGTACTTC.

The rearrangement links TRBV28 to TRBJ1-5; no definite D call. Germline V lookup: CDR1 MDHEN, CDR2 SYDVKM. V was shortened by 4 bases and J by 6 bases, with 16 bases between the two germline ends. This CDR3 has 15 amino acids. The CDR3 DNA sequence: TGTGCCAGCAGTTCCGGGGTCTGGGTTGGTCAGCCCCAGCATTTT. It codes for CASSSGVWVGQPQHF.

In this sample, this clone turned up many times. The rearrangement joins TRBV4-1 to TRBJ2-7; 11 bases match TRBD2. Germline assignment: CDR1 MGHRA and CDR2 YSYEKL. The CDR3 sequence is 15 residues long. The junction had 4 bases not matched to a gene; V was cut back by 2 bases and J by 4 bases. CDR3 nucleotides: TGCGCCAGCAGCCAACCGACTAGCGGGGTATACGAGCAGTACTTC. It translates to CASSQPTSGVYEQYF.

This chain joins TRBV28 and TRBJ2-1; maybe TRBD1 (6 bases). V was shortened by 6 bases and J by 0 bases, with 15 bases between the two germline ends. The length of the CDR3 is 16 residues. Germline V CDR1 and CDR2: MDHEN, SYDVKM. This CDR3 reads CASRGVGASSYNEQFF. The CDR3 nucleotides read TGTGCCAGCAGGGGCGTGGGGGCGAGCTCCTACAATGAGCAGTTCTTC.

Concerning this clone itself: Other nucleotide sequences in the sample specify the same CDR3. CDR3 region: CASSLLDTQYF. In DNA form, the CDR3 reads TGCGCCAGCAGCTTGTTGGATACGCAGTATTTT. The V call is TRBV5-1, the J call TRBJ2-3; the D is unclear. Germline V CDR1 and CDR2: SGHRS, YFSETQ. The V and J ends lost 1 base and 6 bases respectively, with 3 bases between them. This CDR3 comprises 11 residues.

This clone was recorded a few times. DNA for the CDR3: TGTGCCAGCAGTGAGGGTATGAACACTGAAGCTTTCTTT. This codes for CASSEGMNTEAFF. This chain links TRBV2 with TRBJ1-1; D call uncertain. Trimming took off 3 bases at V and 0 bases at J, with 5 bases between the two ends. The germline V gene has CDR1 SNHLY and CDR2 FYNNEI. This CDR3 is built from 13 residues.

CDR3 DNA sequence: TGTGCCAGCTCACCATTATCCCTTACAAAAGGGGAAAAACTGTTTTTT. Translation: CASSPLSLTKGEKLFF. The V gene is TRBV18, the J gene TRBJ1-4; D uncertain. V was shortened by 2 bases and J by 8 bases, with 18 bases between the two germline ends. This CDR3 comprises 16 residues. CDR1 and CDR2 from the germline V gene are KGHSH and LQKENI.

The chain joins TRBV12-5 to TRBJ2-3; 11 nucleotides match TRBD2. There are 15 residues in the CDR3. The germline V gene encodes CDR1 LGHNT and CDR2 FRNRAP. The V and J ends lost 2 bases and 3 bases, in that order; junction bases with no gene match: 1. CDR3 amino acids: CASGLRTSGTDTQYF. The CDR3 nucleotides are TGTGCTAGTGGTTTGCGGACTAGCGGGACAGATACGCAGTATTTT.

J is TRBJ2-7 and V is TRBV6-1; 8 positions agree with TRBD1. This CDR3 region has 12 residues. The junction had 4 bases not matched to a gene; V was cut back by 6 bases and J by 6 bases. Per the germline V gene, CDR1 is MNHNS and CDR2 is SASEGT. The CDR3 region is CASRDRVSEQYF. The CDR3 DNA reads TGTGCCAGCAGGGACAGGGTGAGCGAGCAGTACTTC.

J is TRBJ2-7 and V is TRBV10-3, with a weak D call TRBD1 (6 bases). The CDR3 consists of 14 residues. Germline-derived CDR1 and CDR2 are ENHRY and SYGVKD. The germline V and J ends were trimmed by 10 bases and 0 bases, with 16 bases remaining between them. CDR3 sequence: CATEQGADSYEQYF. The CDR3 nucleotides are TGTGCCACGGAACAGGGCGCGGACTCCTACGAGCAGTACTTC.

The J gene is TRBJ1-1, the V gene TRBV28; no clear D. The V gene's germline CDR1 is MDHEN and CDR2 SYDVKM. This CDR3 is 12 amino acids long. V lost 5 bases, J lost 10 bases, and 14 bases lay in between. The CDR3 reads CASSPNMGRAFF. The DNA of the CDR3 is TGTGCCAGCAGTCCGAACATGGGCCGAGCTTTCTTT.

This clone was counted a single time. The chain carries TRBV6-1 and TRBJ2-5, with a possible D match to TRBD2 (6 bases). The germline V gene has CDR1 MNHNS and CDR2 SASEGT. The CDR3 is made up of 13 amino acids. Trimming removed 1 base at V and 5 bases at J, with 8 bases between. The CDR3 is CASSEVAAETQYF. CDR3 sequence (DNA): TGTGCCAGCAGTGAAGTAGCGGCGGAGACCCAGTACTTC.

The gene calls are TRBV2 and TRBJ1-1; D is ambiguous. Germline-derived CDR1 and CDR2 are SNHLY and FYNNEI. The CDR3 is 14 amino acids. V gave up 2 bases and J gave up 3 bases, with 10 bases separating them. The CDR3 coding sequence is TGTGCCAGCAGTGAAACCAACATCGACACTGAAGCTTTCTTT. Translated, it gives CASSETNIDTEAFF.

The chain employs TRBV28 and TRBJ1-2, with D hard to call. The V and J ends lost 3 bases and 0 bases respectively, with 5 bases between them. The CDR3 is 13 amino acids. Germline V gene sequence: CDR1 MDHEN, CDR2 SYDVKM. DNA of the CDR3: TGTGCCAGCAGTTTTGTAGCTAACTATGGCTACACCTTC. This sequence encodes CASSFVANYGYTF.

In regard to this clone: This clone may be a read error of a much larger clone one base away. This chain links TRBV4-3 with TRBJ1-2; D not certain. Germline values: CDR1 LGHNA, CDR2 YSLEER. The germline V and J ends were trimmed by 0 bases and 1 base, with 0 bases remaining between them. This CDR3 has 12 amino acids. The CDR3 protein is CASSQDNYGYTF. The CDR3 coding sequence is TGCGCCAGCAGCCAAGATAACTATGGCTACACCTTC.

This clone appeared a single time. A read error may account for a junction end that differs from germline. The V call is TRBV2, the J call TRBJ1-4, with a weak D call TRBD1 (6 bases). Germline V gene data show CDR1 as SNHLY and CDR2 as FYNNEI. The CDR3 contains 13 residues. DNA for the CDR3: TGTGCCAGCAGTGGACAGGTTGGGGAAAAACTGTCTTTT. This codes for CASSGQVGEKLSF.

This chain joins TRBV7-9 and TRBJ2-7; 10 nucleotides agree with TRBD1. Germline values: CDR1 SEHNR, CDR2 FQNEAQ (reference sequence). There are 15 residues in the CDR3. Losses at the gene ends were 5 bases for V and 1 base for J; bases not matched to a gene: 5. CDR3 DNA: TGTGCCAGCAGCCCGGGGGACAGGGGTTCCTACGAGCAGTACTTC. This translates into CASSPGDRGSYEQYF.

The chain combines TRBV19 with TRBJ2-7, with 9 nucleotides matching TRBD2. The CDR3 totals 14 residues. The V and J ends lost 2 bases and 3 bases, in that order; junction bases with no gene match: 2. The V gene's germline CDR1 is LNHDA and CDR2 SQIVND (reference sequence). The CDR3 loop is CASSIKLAGYEQYF. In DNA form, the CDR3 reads TGTGCCAGTAGTATAAAACTAGCGGGCTACGAGCAGTACTTC.

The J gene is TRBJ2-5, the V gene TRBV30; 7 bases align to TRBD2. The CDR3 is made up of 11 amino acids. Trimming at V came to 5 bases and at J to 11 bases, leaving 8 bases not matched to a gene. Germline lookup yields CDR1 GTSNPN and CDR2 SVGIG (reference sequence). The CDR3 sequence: CAWLGRREQYF. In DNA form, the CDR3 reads TGTGCCTGGCTTGGACGGCGGGAGCAGTACTTC.